This T cell receptor (beta chain) was recovered during a study of blood T cell repertoires in COVID-19 (TCRdb year 2020). General notes on the study: Collaborator samples came from the United States, Italy and Spain and covered acute and convalescent phases of COVID-19. The material from the prospective study consisted of cDNA or gDNA derived from T cells, B-cell-depleted T cells, or PBMCs. Deeply sampled blood TCRbeta repertoires from subjects exposed to, actively infected with, or recovered from COVID-19 were included in the dataset. The repertoires were made available in a free public database intended to serve as a resource for research on the immune response to SARS-CoV-2. Samples came from the ongoing ImmuneRACE study (first 160 participants) plus 1,254 subjects from 6 global collaborators. The sample metadata nearly always contained a de-identified subject ID, COVID-19 status, age in years and sex. Where HLA class I and class II types were available, the types were taken from metadata supplied by the sample provider, not from assay-based typing. Here is what the overall study found, with its caveats: How much clinical and demographic metadata was included differed by source and by participant, and the metadata was provided uncurated.

Each collaborating institution followed its own protocols to collect whole blood in K2EDTA tubes. For TCRbeta analysis, collaborator samples were shipped as frozen whole blood, as isolated PBMCs, or as DNA extracted from either sample type. The germline V gene specifies SGHRS as CDR1 and YFSETQ as CDR2. The V end gives up 3 bases and the J end 10 bases, leaving 9 bases in the junction not matched to a gene. From the cysteine through the phenylalanine, the CDR3 covers 15 amino acids. Only the CDR3 region is kept as DNA, spanning 45 bases read in frame from base 1. This clone was observed a handful of times. Its antigen has not been determined. Base qualities were left out, and no much larger clone turns up one base away. TCRbeta CDR3 regions were amplified from genomic DNA using the immunoSEQ Assay, a bias-controlled multiplex PCR. From the authors' description of their analysis: The number of nucleated cells in each sample was estimated from the amplification of reference gene primers within the assay. Sequence reads were collapsed and filtered to measure the absolute abundance of every unique TCRbeta CDR3 rearrangement. For each sample, productive Simpson clonality was calculated as the square root of Simpson's diversity index over productive rearrangements. Not all clones reach the TCRdb copy of this immuneACCESS table, which keeps in-frame sequences only. Checked studies attribute under half of the gap to unresolved V genes and leave the rest unexplained. The D gene and trimming were derived from the DNA, and the V and J assignments and clone size from that table. The sample table shows about 74,000 clones, and 84% are seen once. Roughly 14% of the sample is taken by the ten largest.

The sequence joins TRBV5-1 to TRBJ1-6; 8 bases in between match TRBD1. The clonotype was recovered from a human donor in a cohort sampled during active COVID-19. Sequenced material: peripheral blood. The CDR3 protein: CASSSRTGQDSPLHF. The nucleotide sequence is given as TGCGCCAGCAGCTCGAGGACAGGGCAAGACTCACCCCTCCACTTT.